The following is a T cell receptor beta chain sequence with its context. Its antigen remains unidentified. Per-base quality was not reported, and no clone a single base away is much larger than it. The cohort comprised 550 to 700 healthy bone marrow donors. All cohort members were sampled while nominally healthy, although unrecorded immune exposures were likely present. The donor was CMV seropositive and was included in the group of 270 or so seropositive cohort members. Every donor gave a peripheral blood sample, and the peripheral blood mononuclear cells from that sample were used for TCR beta sequencing. The Qiagen DNeasy Blood Extraction Kit was used to extract genomic DNA from the blood cell samples. This specimen comes from a study of cytomegalovirus exposure and HLA in healthy donors (dated 2017 in TCRdb). Regarding the study in general: According to an earlier analysis of 550 to 700 of the donors, roughly 180 million T cells yielded some 110 million unique TCR beta sequences and about 300 Gb of sequence data. Roughly 300 gigabases of sequencing data and approximately 85 million unique TCR sequences were included in an early release covering about 600 HLA-typed donors. The genetic ancestry cluster associated with self-reported Caucasian donors included 80% to 90% of the 300 to 400 genotyped donors. The study aimed to test whether signatures of past pathogen exposure could be identified by cataloging public T cell receptors. The study profiled the T cell repertoires of about 640 subjects by immunosequencing and related them to cytomegalovirus serostatus. A separate validation cohort of approximately 130 different subjects was used in addition to the approximately 610-subject first cohort. High-throughput TCR immunosequencing, statistical association of individual TCRs with disease status, and machine learning were combined to predict cytomegalovirus infection status. In a later analysis, previously published TCR beta repertoires from more than 500 donors were re-analyzed and high-resolution HLA genotyping was added so that TCR occurrence patterns could be studied. The later analysis used no new phenotypic data to find candidate immune exposures, relying instead on TCR beta sequences and their occurrence across donors. In an earlier analysis of more than 550 of the donors, high-throughput TCR beta sequencing was used to judge whether each TCR beta V gene segment behaved as functional or pseudogenic. Donor age, sex, ethnicity and CMV serostatus were compiled alongside the repertoire data. A later genetic analysis used genome-wide SNP genotypes for about 65% of the roughly 670 donors, treating that subset as a discovery cohort. All discovery cohort repertoires had been generated on a single sequencing platform. Class I and class II HLA loci were covered by the typing at four-digit resolution. The number of typed donors differed by locus: about 620-640 for A, B, C, DRB1 and DQB1; 522 for DQA1; some 590 for DPA1; and about 470 for DPB1. Because of strong linkage in the cohort, five DR-DQ haplotypes were treated as single units for association and clustering. Among 398 genotyped donors of the cohort, an average of about 240,000 unique TCR beta nucleotide sequences was sequenced per donor, of which about 19% were non-productive. The research as a whole found: An association between a missense DCLRE1C variant and V-gene and J-gene trimming of TCR beta chains was found in a later genetic analysis and replicated in an independent cohort. At a false discovery rate of 0.05, a later analysis linked under 20,000 TCR beta sequences to specific HLA alleles. The classifier was reported to diagnose cytomegalovirus status with high specificity and sensitivity in both the original and validation cohorts. Three of the identified cytomegalovirus-associated TCR beta chains were confirmed in vitro to be specific for cytomegalovirus antigens. The sequencing pipeline was judged likely to have produced a cluster of highly shared sequence variants as a technical artifact. In a later analysis, TCR association rates were found to vary across HLA loci, with the most associated TCRs seen for DRB1 alleles and the fewest for HLA-C alleles. Linkage disequilibrium might explain the correlated functional status among segregating V segments, but an unknown experimental factor could not be ruled out. Most TCR sequences were seen in very few donors, while some public TCRs were found in many individuals. Because HLA typing was unavailable for some donors at each locus, only the typed subset was used in association tests. Compared with equally common non-associated chains, HLA-associated TCR beta chains in a later analysis were more clonally expanded and had lower generation probabilities. This cohort had only TCR beta chains sequenced, and the lack of alpha or paired-chain data limited which features could be detected. A later analysis reported that several top co-occurrence clusters appeared linked to parvovirus B19, influenza, CMV and Epstein-Barr virus. Immune exposure information for the cohort was limited to CMV serostatus. It was suggested by the authors that the approach could potentially be generalized to other disease states and immunological phenotypes. In the study, 150 to 200 TCR beta chains were listed as associated with cytomegalovirus. In a later analysis, most CMV-associated TCR beta chains were found to appear HLA-restricted, with HLA associations seemingly driven largely by CMV exposure. Because counts were too low, some 17 rarely observed V segments, including chromosome 9 orphons, were excluded from the earlier analysis of 587 of the donors. A later genetic analysis reported fewer N-insertions in productive TCRs among donors in an Asian-associated ancestry cluster than the 666-donor mean. In an earlier analysis of about 550 of the donors, most TCR beta V segments were observed in productive rearrangements about 87% or about 30% of the time, broadly matching IMGT annotations. A further reported finding was that TCR beta sequences accurately predicted the HLA-A and HLA-B alleles for most subjects in the first cohort. Roughly uniform sequencing depth across donors was assumed in presence/absence analyses, although this assumption may not hold. Assigning TCR associations to individual alleles was difficult when HLA alleles, especially DR and DQ, strongly co-occurred.

Libraries were built with the immunoSEQ multiplex PCR assay. For the multiplex PCR, a mixture combining 60 forward primers for TCR Vbeta segments and 13 reverse primers for TCR Jbeta segments was used. A multiplex PCR assay on genomic DNA amplified the CDR3 region of rearranged TCR beta genes. On the Illumina HiSeq System, the amplified TCR beta libraries were sequenced as 87-base-pair reads. As for the authors' bioinformatics: Across the 500 to 750 repertoires, a later analysis counted tens of millions of unique TCR beta chains, roughly 11 million of which were shared by at least two donors. Raw reads were error-corrected and collapsed into unique sequences by a nearest-neighbor algorithm in which closely related sequences were merged to remove PCR and sequencing errors. Alignment of CDR3 sequences to IMGT reference sequences was used to assign V, D and J gene segments. For a sequence to be retained, a match of at least six nucleotides was required to both a V gene segment and a J gene segment. Rearrangements were called productive when the CDR3 lacked stop codons and stayed in frame with V and J; all others were non-productive. Following IMGT convention, CDR3 was defined as the stretch from the second conserved V-encoded cysteine up to the conserved J-encoded phenylalanine. The earlier analysis of some 550 of the donors excluded any sequence lacking an unambiguous match to a single V gene segment. In an earlier analysis of around 600 of the donors, V segments were called functional above 56.7% productive rearrangements and were called segregating when the between-donor standard deviation exceeded 5%. A statistical classification framework was developed to diagnose cytomegalovirus status using the catalog of TCR beta chain sequences. V and J gene assignment, in a later analysis, came from comparing TCR nucleotide sequences with IMGT/GENE-DB human TR gene sequences. In a later analysis, CDR3 sequences and most-parsimonious VDJ recombination scenarios were assigned using the TCRdist pipeline. A later analysis defined each TCR beta chain by its CDR3 amino acid sequence plus V-gene family, and excluded reads lacking a unique V-gene family. A later analysis removed 450 to 600 highly shared, low-generation-probability nucleotide sequences to deal with suspected cross-contamination and a sequencing artifact. For each public chain, a later analysis derived a clonal expansion index from normalized ranks of inferred template counts within each repertoire. In a later analysis, generation probabilities were computed with a VDJ recombination model fitted to out-of-frame rearrangements, and the resulting probabilities were checked against IGoR. A later analysis scored TCR-TCR, TCR-HLA and TCR-CMV co-occurrence with hypergeometric tests, applying a repertoire-size bias correction to TCR pairs. To estimate false discovery rates, a later analysis permuted the HLA or CMV assignments 20 times. In a later analysis, co-occurring TCRs were grouped using DBSCAN, and TCRdist sequence similarity was added for clustering within HLA-allele-positive subsets. Co-occurrence clustering excluded repertoires with fewer than 30,000 or more than 120,000 public chains, plus five with anomalous nucleotide sharing. TCRdb provides this immuneACCESS table in a form limited to in-frame rearrangements. Some clones are lacking; in checked studies, under half of them reflect an unresolved V gene, and why the rest are absent is not known. V and J calls plus clone size are reproduced from that table; the DNA served to infer D and trimming. For this sample the table gives 150,000 to 200,000 clones, of which approximately 80% were detected only once. The ten largest clones add up to roughly 9.7% of the sample.

The TCR originated in a man between 18 and 35 years old in good health and CMV-seropositive. The sequenced sample was PBMCs.

The CDR3 amino acid sequence is: CASSLGGFSRNEQFF. The DNA sequence is as follows: TGTGCCAGCAGCTTAGGAGGGTTTAGTAGGAATGAGCAGTTCTTC. The chain uses TRBV7-6 and TRBJ2-1; the best D guess is TRBD2, with 5 bases matching. The CDR3 goes from the cysteine to the phenylalanine over 15 residues. The retained sequence is limited to the CDR3, 45 bases, with the frame set at the first base. For CDR1 and CDR2, the germline V gene lists SGHVS and FNYEAQ. V is reduced by 1 base and J by 7 bases, leaving a spacing of 14 bases between them. The CDR3, completed at both ends by the reference TRBV7-6 and TRBJ2-1 genes, gives the full variable domain GAGVSQSPRYKVTKRGQDVALRCDPISGHVSLYWYRQALGQGPEFLTYFNYEAQQDKSGLPNDRFSAERPEGSISTLTIQRTEQRDSAMYRCASSLGGFSRNEQFFGPGTRLTVL.